This TCR beta chain was sequenced during a study of T cells in localized non-small cell lung cancer. The CDR3 length is 15 residues. The germline CDR1 and CDR2 sequences are GTSNPN and SVGIG (reference sequence). The V gene lost 1 base and the J gene lost 0 bases, with 10 bases spanning the gap. The table came from immunoSEQ multiplex PCR; TCRdb's copy has only in-frame clones and leaves some out. The sample has tens of thousands of clones, around 86% seen once. Sequencing was performed on peripheral blood, taken before any cancer treatment. The receptor was derived from a man between 40 and 70 years old with stage I squamous cell lung carcinoma. J is TRBJ1-5 and V is TRBV30; D unclear. The CDR3 DNA sequence: TGTGCCTGGAGTGCCGGACTCCATAGCAATCAGCCCCAGCATTTT. It encodes CAWSAGLHSNQPQHF.